This T cell receptor (beta chain) was sequenced for a study of CD8 T cells in ankylosing spondylitis. Whole-study findings and limits: The study identified a TCR beta motif of eight highly homologous variants that appeared characteristic of ankylosing spondylitis blood. Peripheral blood held disease-linked clones only at relatively low frequency, and these were CD8+.

This CDR3 is 15 amino acids long. V was pared by 1 base and J by 4 bases, with 12 bases between. Per the germline V gene, CDR1 is MNHEY and CDR2 is SMNVEV (reference sequence). TCRdb re-analysed the 5' RACE reads in MiXCR, keeping a single row per CDR3 protein. Of fewer than 200,000 distinct CDR3 sequences listed, 15% to 20% were seen once; the top ten hold 4.3%. This clonotype appeared many times. Its antigen is not known. The gene calls are TRBV27 and TRBJ2-3; D remains ambiguous. The specimen sequenced was blood, either unsorted or a sorted T cell fraction (not recorded which). The sequence was obtained from a male donor aged 10 to 35 with ankylosing spondylitis or in good health (not recorded which). This CDR3 reads CASSLFHGSADTQYF. The CDR3 DNA reads TGTGCCAGCAGTTTATTTCATGGGTCGGCAGATACGCAGTATTTT.